The T cell receptor (beta chain) described here comes from a study of radiotherapy plus CTLA-4 blockade in lung cancer (dated by TCRdb to about 2018). At the level of the whole study: Objective responses occurred in 15% to 20% of enrolled patients, and approximately 34% achieved disease control.

The research as a whole found: The strongest predictors of response, as reported, were early dynamic changes in blood T cell clones along with a rise in serum interferon-beta after radiation. TCR clones derived from tumors expanded in peripheral blood after treatment with radiotherapy and ipilimumab.

In this study, focal radiation therapy paired with CTLA-4 blockade (ipilimumab) was tested in patients who had chemo-refractory metastatic non-small-cell lung cancer. The library relied on the immunoSEQ multiplex PCR assay. Sourced from immuneACCESS, this table was stored by TCRdb with only in-frame sequences that have V and J called. A share of the clones is absent; for the studies checked, an unresolved V gene accounts for under half, and the remainder has no known explanation. The table for this sample lists tens of thousands of clones; 75% to 85% of them were counted only once. The leading ten clones occupy 20% to 25% of the sample. About this clone itself: Which antigen it targets is not known. No base-level quality is on record; no much larger clone is a single base apart.

CDR1 SGHTA and CDR2 FQGNSA were looked up in the germline V gene. The CDR3, from cysteine to phenylalanine, totals 16 residues. Left in the record is the CDR3 DNA by itself, 48 bases read in frame from the first base. V is cut by 3 bases and J by 8 bases, and the space between the germline ends is 19 bases. The source is a human donor with non-small cell lung cancer that progressed on radiotherapy plus ipilimumab. This chain joins TRBV7-2 to TRBJ1-4; the D region possibly corresponds to TRBD1 (6 bases align). The sequencing used peripheral blood, collected from a patient treated with radiotherapy plus ipilimumab. This receptor carries the CDR3 CASSFGRDIQWEKLFF. The nucleotide sequence reads as follows: TGTGCCAGCAGCTTCGGTCGGGACATCCAATGGGAAAAACTGTTTTTT.